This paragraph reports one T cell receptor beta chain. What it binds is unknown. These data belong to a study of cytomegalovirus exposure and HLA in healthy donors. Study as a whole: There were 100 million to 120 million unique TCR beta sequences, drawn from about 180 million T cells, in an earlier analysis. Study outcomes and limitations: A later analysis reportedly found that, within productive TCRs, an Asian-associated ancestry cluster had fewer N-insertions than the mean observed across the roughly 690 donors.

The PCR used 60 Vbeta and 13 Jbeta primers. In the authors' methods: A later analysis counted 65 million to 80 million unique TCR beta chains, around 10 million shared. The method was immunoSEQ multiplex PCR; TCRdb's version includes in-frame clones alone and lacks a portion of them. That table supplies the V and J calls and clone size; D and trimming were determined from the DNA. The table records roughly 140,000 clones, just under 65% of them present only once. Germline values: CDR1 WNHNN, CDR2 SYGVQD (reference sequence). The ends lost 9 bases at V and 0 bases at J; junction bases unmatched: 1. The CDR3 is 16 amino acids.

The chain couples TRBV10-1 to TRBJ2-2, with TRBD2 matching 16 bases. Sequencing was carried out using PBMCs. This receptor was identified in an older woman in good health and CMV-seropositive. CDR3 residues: CASGTSGGANTGELFF. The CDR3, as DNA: TGCGCCAGTGGGACTAGCGGGGGGGCGAACACCGGGGAGCTGTTTTTT.